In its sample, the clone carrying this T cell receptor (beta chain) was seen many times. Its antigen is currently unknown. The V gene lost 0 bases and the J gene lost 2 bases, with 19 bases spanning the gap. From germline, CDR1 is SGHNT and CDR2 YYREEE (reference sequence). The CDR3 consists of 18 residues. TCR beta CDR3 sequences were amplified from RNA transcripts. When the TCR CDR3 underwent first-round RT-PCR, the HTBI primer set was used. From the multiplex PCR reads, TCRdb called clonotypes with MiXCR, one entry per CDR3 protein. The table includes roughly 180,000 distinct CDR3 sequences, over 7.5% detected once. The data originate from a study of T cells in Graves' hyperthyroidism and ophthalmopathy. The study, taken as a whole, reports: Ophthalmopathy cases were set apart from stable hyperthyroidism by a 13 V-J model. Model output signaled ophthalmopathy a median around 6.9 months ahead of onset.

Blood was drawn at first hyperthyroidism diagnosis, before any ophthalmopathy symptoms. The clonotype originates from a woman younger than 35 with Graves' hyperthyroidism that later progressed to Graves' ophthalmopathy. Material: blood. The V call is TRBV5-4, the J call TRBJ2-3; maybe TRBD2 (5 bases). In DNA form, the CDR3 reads TGTGCCAGCAGCTTGGTCACATCTGACTGGAGGATCACAGATACGCAGTATTTT. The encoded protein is CASSLVTSDWRITDTQYF.